This T cell receptor beta chain stems from a study of neurological immune-mediated disorders. Study background: Of the multiple sclerosis patients, 34 in total, roughly 30 were relapsing-remitting and 3 were secondary progressive. Study findings and constraints: The multiple sclerosis repertoire cluster lacked an association with any feature, whether clinical or MRI.

In its sample, this clonotype was seen many times. Antigen: not known. CDR1 SGHDT and CDR2 YYEEEE come from the germline V gene. The CDR3 runs 14 residues. Trimming cost V 4 bases and J 2 bases, with 13 bases left between them. As for the cDNA, it was generated by 5'RACE with 10-nucleotide random UMIs. TCRdb itself ran the 5' RACE reads through MiXCR, one entry per CDR3 protein. The sample has more than 8,000 distinct CDR3 sequences, approximately 24% seen once. This chain joins TRBV5-6 and TRBJ2-7; D unclear. Sequenced sample: CD8+ T cells from blood. This clonotype was obtained from a woman between 40 and 55 years old with multiple sclerosis. CDR3 coding DNA: TGTGCCAGCAGCCCCGGCCAAGGGCCCTACGAGCAGTACTTC. Its translation: CASSPGQGPYEQYF.